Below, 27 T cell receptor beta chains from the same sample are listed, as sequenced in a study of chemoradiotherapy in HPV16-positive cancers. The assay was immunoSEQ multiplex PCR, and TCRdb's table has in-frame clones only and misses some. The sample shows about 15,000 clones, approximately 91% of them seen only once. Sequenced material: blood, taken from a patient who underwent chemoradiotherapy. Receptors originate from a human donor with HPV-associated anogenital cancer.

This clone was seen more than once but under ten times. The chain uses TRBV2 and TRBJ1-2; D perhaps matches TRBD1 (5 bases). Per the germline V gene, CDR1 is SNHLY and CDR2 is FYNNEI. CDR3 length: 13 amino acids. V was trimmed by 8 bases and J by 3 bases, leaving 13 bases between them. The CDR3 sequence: CASVWGLDYGYTF. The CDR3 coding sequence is TGTGCCAGCGTTTGGGGGTTAGACTATGGCTACACCTTC.

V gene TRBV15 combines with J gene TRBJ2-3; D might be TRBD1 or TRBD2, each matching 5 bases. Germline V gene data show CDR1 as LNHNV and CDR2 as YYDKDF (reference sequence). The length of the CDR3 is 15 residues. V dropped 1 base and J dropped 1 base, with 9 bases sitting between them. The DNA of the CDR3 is TGTGCCACCAGCAGAGTAGGGGACGGCACAGATACGCAGTATTTT. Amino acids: CATSRVGDGTDTQYF.

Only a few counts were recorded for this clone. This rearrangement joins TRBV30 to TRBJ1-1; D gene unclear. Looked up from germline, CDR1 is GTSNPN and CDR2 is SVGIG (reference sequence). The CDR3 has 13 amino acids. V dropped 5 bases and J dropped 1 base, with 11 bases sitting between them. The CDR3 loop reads CAWGWGENTEAFF. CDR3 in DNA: TGTGCCTGGGGCTGGGGTGAGAACACTGAAGCTTTCTTT.

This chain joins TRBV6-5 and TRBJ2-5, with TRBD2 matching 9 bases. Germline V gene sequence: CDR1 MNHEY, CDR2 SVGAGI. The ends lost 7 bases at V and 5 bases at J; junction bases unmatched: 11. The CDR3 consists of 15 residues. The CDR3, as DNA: TGTGCCAGCACCCGTAGCGGGGGCCTGAGGGAGACCCAGTACTTC. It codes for CASTRSGGLRETQYF.

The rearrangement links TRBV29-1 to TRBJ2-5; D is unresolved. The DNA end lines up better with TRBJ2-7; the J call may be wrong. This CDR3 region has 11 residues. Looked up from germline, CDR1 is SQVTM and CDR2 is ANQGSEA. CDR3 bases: TGCAGCGTTCACGATTCCTACGAGCAGTACTTC. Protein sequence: CSVHDSYEQYF.

CDR3 sequence: CASSLLTGRSQETQYF. As DNA, the CDR3 is TGTGCCAGCAGCTTGTTGACAGGGAGAAGCCAAGAGACCCAGTACTTC. This chain uses TRBV5-6 with TRBJ2-5, with 7 positions matching TRBD1. The V gene end was trimmed by 1 base and the J gene end by 1 base; junction bases not matched to a gene: 7. This CDR3 contains 16 residues. From germline, CDR1 is SGHDT and CDR2 YYEEEE.

This chain's CDR3 is CASSLGTVHTGELFF. CDR3 nucleotides: TGCGCCAGCAGCTTGGGAACAGTACACACCGGGGAGCTGTTTTTT. The chain combines TRBV5-1 with TRBJ2-2, with D unresolved. Germline assignment: CDR1 SGHRS and CDR2 YFSETQ. This CDR3 comprises 15 residues. Trimming cost V 0 bases and J 3 bases, with 9 bases left between them.

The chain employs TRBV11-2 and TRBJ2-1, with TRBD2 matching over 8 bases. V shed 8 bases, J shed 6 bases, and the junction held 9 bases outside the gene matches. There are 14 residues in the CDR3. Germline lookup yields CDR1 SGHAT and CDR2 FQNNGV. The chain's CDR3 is CASSTSGGGNEQFF. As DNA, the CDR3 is TGTGCCAGCTCAACTTCCGGGGGGGGCAATGAGCAGTTCTTC.

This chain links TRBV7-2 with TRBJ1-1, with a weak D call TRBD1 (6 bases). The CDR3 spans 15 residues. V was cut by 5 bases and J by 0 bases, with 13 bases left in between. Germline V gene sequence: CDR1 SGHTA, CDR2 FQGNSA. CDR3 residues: CASSKTGIMNTEAFF. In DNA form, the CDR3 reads TGTGCCAGCAGCAAAACAGGGATCATGAACACTGAAGCTTTCTTT.

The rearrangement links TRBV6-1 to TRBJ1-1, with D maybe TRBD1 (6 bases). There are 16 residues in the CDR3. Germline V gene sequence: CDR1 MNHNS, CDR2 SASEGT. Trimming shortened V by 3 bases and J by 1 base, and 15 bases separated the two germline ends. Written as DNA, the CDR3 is TGTGCCAGCAGTGACCGACTGGGGGCAGGGAACACTGAAGCTTTCTTT. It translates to CASSDRLGAGNTEAFF.

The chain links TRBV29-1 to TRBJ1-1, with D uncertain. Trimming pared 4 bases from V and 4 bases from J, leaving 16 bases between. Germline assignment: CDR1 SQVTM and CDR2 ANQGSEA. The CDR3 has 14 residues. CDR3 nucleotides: TGCAGCGTTGTACCAGGCCCAAGGGCCACTGAAGCTTTCTTT. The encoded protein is CSVVPGPRATEAFF.

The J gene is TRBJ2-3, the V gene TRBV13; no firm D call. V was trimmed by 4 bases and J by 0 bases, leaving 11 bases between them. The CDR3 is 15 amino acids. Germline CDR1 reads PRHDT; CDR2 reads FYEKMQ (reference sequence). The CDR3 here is CASSSVDPSTDTQYF. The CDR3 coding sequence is TGTGCCAGCAGCTCCGTAGACCCTAGCACAGATACGCAGTATTTT.

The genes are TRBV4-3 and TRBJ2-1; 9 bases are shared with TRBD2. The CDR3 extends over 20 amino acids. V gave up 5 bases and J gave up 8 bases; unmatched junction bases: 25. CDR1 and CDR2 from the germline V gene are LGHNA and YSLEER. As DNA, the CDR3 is TGCGCCAGCAGCTCCGGGATAGCGGGGGTGTGGGTGGGAGAATCGGATGAGCAGTTCTTC. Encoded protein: CASSSGIAGVWVGESDEQFF.

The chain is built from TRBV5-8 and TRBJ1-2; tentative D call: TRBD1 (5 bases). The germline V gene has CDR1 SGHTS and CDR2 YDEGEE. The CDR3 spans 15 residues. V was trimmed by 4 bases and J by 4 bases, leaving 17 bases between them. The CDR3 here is CASSLEGPFPYGYTF. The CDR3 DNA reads TGTGCCAGCAGCCTCGAGGGGCCGTTCCCCTATGGCTACACCTTC.

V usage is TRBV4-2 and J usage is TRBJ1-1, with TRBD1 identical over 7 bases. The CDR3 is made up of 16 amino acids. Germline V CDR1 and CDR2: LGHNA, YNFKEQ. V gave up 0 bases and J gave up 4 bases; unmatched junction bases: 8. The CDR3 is CASSQDLLHRGTEAFF. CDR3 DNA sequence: TGTGCCAGCAGCCAAGATTTACTTCACAGGGGCACTGAAGCTTTCTTT.

The CDR3 bases are TGCGCCAGCAGTCCAACTACTAGCGGGGGGGATGAGCAGTTCTTC. Its translation: CASSPTTSGGDEQFF. The chain links TRBV5-1 to TRBJ2-1, with 13 bases aligning to TRBD2. CDR3 length: 15 residues. Trimming cost V 5 bases and J 8 bases; bases outside gene matches: 7. Per the germline V gene, CDR1 is SGHRS and CDR2 is YFSETQ.

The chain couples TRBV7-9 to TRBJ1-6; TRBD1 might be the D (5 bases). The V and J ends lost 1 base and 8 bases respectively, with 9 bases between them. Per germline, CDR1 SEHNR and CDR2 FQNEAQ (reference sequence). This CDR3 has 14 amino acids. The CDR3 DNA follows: TGTGCCAGCAGCTTAGGGGACCCCTATTCACCCCTCCACTTT. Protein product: CASSLGDPYSPLHF.

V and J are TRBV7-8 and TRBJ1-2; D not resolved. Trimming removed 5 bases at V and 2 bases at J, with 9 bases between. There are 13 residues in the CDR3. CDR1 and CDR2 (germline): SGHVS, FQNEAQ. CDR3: CASSPDGNYGYTF. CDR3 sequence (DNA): TGTGCCAGCAGCCCCGACGGGAACTATGGCTACACCTTC.

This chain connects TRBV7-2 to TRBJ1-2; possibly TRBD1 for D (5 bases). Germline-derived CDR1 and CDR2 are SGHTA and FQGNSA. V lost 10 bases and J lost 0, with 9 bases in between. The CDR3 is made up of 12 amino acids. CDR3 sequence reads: CATAGPNYGYTF. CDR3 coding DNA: TGTGCCACCGCGGGGCCTAACTATGGCTACACCTTC.

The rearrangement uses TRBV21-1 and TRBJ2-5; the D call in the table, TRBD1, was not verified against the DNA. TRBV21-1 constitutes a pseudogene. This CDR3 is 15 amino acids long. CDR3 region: CASSPPRGVSETQYF. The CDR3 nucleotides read TGTGCCAGCAGCCCCCCCAGGGGGGTGTCAGAGACCCAGTACTTC.

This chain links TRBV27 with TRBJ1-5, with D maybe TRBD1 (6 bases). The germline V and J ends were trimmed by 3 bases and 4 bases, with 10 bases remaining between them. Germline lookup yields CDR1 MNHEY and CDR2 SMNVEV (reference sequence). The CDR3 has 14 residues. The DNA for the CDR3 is TGTGCCAGCAGTTTCACAGGGCTTAATCAGCCCCAGCATTTT. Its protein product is CASSFTGLNQPQHF.

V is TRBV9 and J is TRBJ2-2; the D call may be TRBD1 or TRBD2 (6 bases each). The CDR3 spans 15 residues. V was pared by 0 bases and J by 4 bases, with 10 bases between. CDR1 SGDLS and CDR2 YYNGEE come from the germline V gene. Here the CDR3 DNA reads TGTGCCAGCAGCGTAGGAGGGGGGTCCACCGGGGAGCTGTTTTTT. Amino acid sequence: CASSVGGGSTGELFF.

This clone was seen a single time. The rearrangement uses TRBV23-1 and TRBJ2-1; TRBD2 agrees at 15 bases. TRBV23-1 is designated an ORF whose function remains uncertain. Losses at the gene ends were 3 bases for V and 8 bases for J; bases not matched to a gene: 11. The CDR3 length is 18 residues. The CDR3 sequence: CASSHPWTSGGECDEQFF. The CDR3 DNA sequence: TGCGCCAGCAGTCACCCCTGGACTAGCGGGGGGGAATGCGATGAGCAGTTCTTC.

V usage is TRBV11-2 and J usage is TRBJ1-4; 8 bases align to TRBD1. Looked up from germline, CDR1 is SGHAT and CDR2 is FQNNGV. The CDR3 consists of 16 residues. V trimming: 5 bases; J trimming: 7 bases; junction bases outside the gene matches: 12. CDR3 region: CASSPRGAGGGEKLFF. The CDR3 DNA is TGTGCCAGCAGCCCACGCGGGGCAGGGGGCGGTGAAAAACTGTTTTTT.

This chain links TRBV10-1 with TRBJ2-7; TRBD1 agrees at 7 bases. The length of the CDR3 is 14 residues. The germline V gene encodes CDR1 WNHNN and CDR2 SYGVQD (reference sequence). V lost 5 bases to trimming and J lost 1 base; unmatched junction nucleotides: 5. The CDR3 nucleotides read TGCGCCAGCAGTAGGGACAGTTCATCCTACGAGCAGTACTTC. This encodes CASSRDSSSYEQYF.

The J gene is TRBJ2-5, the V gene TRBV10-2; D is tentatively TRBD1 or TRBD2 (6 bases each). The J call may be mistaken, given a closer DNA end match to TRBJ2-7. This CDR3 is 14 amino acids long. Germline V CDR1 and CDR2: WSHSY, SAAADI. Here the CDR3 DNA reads TGCGCCAGCAGTGATCGGGGGCCCCTCTACGAGCAGTACTTC. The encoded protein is CASSDRGPLYEQYF.

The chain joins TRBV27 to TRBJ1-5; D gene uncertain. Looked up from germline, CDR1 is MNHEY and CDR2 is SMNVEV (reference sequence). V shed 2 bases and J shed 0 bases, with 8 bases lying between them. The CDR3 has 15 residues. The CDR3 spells CASSLHGDSNQPQHF. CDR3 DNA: TGTGCCAGCAGTTTACACGGTGATAGCAATCAGCCCCAGCATTTT.